The rows below give T cell receptor beta chains drawn from one sample of a study of CD8 T cells in Susac syndrome. TCRdb re-called the immunoSEQ multiplex PCR reads with MiXCR, one entry per CDR3 protein. The sample has approximately 150,000 distinct CDR3 sequences, 80% to 85% seen once. Sequencing was carried out using CD8+ T cells from PBMCs. These TCRs come from a human donor with multiple sclerosis. CDR3s include the opening cysteine and the closing phenylalanine or tryptophan. The order of the fields is J gene, D gene, V gene, CDR3 protein. The D gene is left open where the match is weak.

J: TRBJ2-1
D: NA
V: TRBV20-1
CDR3: CSASKGRIYEQFF

J: TRBJ2-1
D: TRBD2
V: TRBV19
CDR3: CASRAGVYNEQFF

J: TRBJ1-1
D: NA
V: TRBV19
CDR3: CASSTSLNTEAFF

J: TRBJ2-1
D: NA
V: TRBV27
CDR3: CASSLSTQYNEQFF

J: TRBJ2-7
D: TRBD1
V: TRBV12-3/TRBV12-4
CDR3: CASSLQGQRRPEQYF

J: TRBJ1-4
D: NA
V: TRBV9
CDR3: CASSTTEQTNEKLFF

J: TRBJ2-2
D: TRBD2
V: TRBV6-2/TRBV6-3
CDR3: CASSRSGTSGSRVFF

J: TRBJ2-1
D: TRBD1
V: TRBV5-8
CDR3: CASSLGTGGFSYNEQFF

J: TRBJ2-2
D: TRBD2
V: TRBV6-2/TRBV6-3
CDR3: CASSSLLADMNTGELFF

J: TRBJ1-2
D: NA
V: TRBV28
CDR3: CASSLVVPNGGYGYTF

J: TRBJ2-3
D: NA
V: TRBV7-6
CDR3: CASSLLGGTDTQYF

J: TRBJ2-7
D: NA
V: TRBV5-6
CDR3: CASSYEDSYYEQHF

J: TRBJ2-3
D: NA
V: TRBV9
CDR3: CASSVGSPDTQYF

J: TRBJ2-3
D: NA
V: TRBV14
CDR3: CASSHLPAGTDTQYF

J: TRBJ1-4
D: NA
V: TRBV4-1
CDR3: CASRLEPGLPNEKLFF

J: TRBJ2-1
D: NA
V: TRBV4-3
CDR3: CASSQGPGGGDEQFF

J: TRBJ2-1
D: NA
V: TRBV11-3
CDR3: CASSPTRSSRYNEQFF

J: TRBJ2-2
D: NA
V: TRBV14
CDR3: CASSQVFGGELFF